Listed here are 23 T cell receptor beta chains from one sample, sequenced in a study of human T cells and chemical hapten exposure. TCRdb independently ran MiXCR on the RACE reads; one entry per CDR3 protein. The repertoire consists of approximately 97,000 distinct CDR3 sequences, with just under 9% occurring once and the leading ten covering approximately 2.8%. Noted time point: healthy volunteer bleed at 2 weeks. Total RNA extraction was carried out from unfractionated whole blood. Source material: whole blood. The receptors were gathered from a female donor in good health. Some clones in this sample may be carry-over from other donors' samples.

In its sample, this clonotype was seen many times. The gene calls are TRBV9 and TRBJ1-6; 7 nucleotides line up with TRBD1. The CDR3 extends over 14 amino acids. In germline, CDR1 is SGDLS, CDR2 YYNGEE. The ends lost 3 bases at V and 5 bases at J; junction bases unmatched: 2. The CDR3 protein is CASSAGQNNSPLHF. CDR3 DNA sequence: TGTGCCAGCAGCGCGGGACAGAATAATTCACCCCTCCACTTT.

The sample holds many counts of this clonotype. The genes are TRBV6-6 and TRBJ1-6; 7 nucleotides align to TRBD1. The CDR3 loop spans 13 amino acids. CDR1 and CDR2 (germline): MNHNY, SVGAGI (reference sequence). The trim removed 5 bases at V and 8 bases at J, leaving 3 bases unmatched. DNA for the CDR3: TGTGCCAGCAGTAATACAGGGGATTCACCCCTCCACTTT. Protein product: CASSNTGDSPLHF.

V gene TRBV20-1 combines with J gene TRBJ1-1; 9 bases map to TRBD1. The CDR3 sequence is 13 residues long. After removal of 6 bases from V and 10 bases from J, the junction contained 12 bases not matched to a gene. Looked up from germline, CDR1 is DFQATT and CDR2 is SNEGSKA (reference sequence). CDR3 bases: TGCAGTGCCAACAGACGGGACAGGGTTCGAGCTTTCTTT. Amino acids: CSANRRDRVRAFF.

This chain joins TRBV28 and TRBJ2-5, with D possibly being TRBD1 or TRBD2 (6 bases each). Per the germline V gene, CDR1 is MDHEN and CDR2 is SYDVKM. Trimming left V 6 bases short and J 4 bases short, with 15 bases between. This CDR3 is 14 amino acids long. CDR3 sequence reads: CASSSGEGGETQYF. The CDR3 nucleotides are TGTGCCAGCAGCTCCGGTGAGGGGGGAGAGACCCAGTACTTC.

This clonotype was detected only a few times. Here the CDR3 reads CASSQTLTGRMNTEAFF. The DNA for the CDR3 is TGTGCCAGCAGCCAAACCCTGACAGGGCGAATGAACACTGAAGCTTTCTTT. The chain uses TRBV4-2 and TRBJ1-1; 7 positions match TRBD1. CDR3 size: 17 residues. The germline V gene has CDR1 LGHNA and CDR2 YNFKEQ. V lost 2 bases, J lost 0 bases, and 9 bases stayed unmatched.

This chain connects TRBV4-1 to TRBJ2-3; no clear D. The ends were cut back, 2 bases at V and 3 bases at J, with 6 bases in the middle. CDR3 length: 13 residues. CDR1 MGHRA and CDR2 YSYEKL come from the germline V gene. This CDR3 is CASSQPQTDTQYF. CDR3 in DNA: TGCGCCAGCAGCCAACCACAGACAGATACGCAGTATTTT.

This clonotype occurred a few times. The chain is built from TRBV7-9 and TRBJ2-1; possible D gene TRBD1, 7 bases. In germline, CDR1 is SEHNR, CDR2 FQNEAQ (reference sequence). The CDR3 loop spans 16 amino acids. The V end was cut by 5 bases, the J end by 2 bases, with 16 bases between. This CDR3 reads CASSPGQGEAYNEQFF. The CDR3 DNA is TGTGCCAGCAGCCCCGGGCAGGGGGAGGCCTACAATGAGCAGTTCTTC.

The chain combines TRBV20-1 with TRBJ2-1; D is ambiguous. Germline assignment: CDR1 DFQATT and CDR2 SNEGSKA (reference sequence). V was pared by 7 bases and J by 3 bases, with 10 bases between. CDR3 length: 12 residues. The CDR3 sequence: CSVGPVYNEQFF. In DNA, the CDR3 is TGCAGTGTAGGACCCGTCTACAATGAGCAGTTCTTC.

This clonotype has more than one count but fewer than ten. This chain joins TRBV29-1 and TRBJ2-1; D uncertain. Germline loops: CDR1 SQVTM, CDR2 ANQGSEA. CDR3 length equals 11 residues. Trimming took 5 bases from V and 7 from J, leaving 9 bases between them. The CDR3 DNA sequence: TGCAGCGTTCCCCGCCTGAATGAGCAGTTCTTC. Its translation: CSVPRLNEQFF.

The rearrangement links TRBV7-2 to TRBJ2-5, with 9 bases matching TRBD1. Looked up from germline, CDR1 is SGHTA and CDR2 is FQGNSA. The ends lost 3 bases at V and 5 bases at J; junction bases unmatched: 10. The CDR3 consists of 16 residues. CDR3 DNA sequence: TGTGCCAGCAGCTTTCTCAAAACAGGGGGCATCGAGACCCAGTACTTC. This gives the protein CASSFLKTGGIETQYF.

The rearrangement links TRBV19 to TRBJ2-5; TRBD2 agrees at 14 bases. CDR3 length equals 16 residues. The trim removed 4 bases at V and 7 bases at J, leaving 8 bases unmatched. The germline V gene encodes CDR1 LNHDA and CDR2 SQIVND (reference sequence). The CDR3 protein is CASSTGLAGDPGTQYF. CDR3 coding DNA: TGTGCCAGTAGTACGGGACTAGCGGGAGACCCAGGGACCCAGTACTTC. Looking up the rest from reference TRBV19 and TRBJ2-5 gives the full variable domain: DGGITQSPKYLFRKEGQNVTLSCEQNLNHDAMYWYRQDPGQGLRLIYYSQIVNDFQKGDIAEGYSVSREKKESFPLTVTSAQKNPTAFYLCASSTGLAGDPGTQYFGPGTRLLVL.

The chain uses TRBV6-5 and TRBJ1-6; possibly TRBD1 for D (5 bases). This CDR3 is 17 amino acids long. In germline, CDR1 is MNHEY, CDR2 SVGAGI. The germline V and J ends were trimmed by 2 bases and 6 bases, with 17 bases remaining between them. The CDR3 DNA reads as TGTGCCAGCAGTTACGTTGAACCGGGACGGAGTAATTCACCCCTCCACTTT. Protein product: CASSYVEPGRSNSPLHF.

The rearrangement uses TRBV29-1 and TRBJ2-7; 9 bases align to TRBD2. This CDR3 spans 15 amino acids. The V gene end was trimmed by 4 bases and the J gene end by 4 bases; junction bases not matched to a gene: 11. CDR1 and CDR2 from the germline V gene are SQVTM and ANQGSEA. The CDR3 coding sequence is TGCAGCGTTGTCCCCTTTAGCGGGAGTGGATACGAGCAGTACTTC. As protein: CSVVPFSGSGYEQYF.

The chain uses TRBV7-9 and TRBJ1-1, with 7 bases aligning to TRBD1. The germline V gene has CDR1 SEHNR and CDR2 FQNEAQ (reference sequence). The CDR3 length is 13 residues. The ends lost 5 bases at V and 6 bases at J; junction bases unmatched: 6. DNA of the CDR3: TGTGCCAGCAGCCCGACAGGGATTTCTGAAGCTTTCTTT. It translates to CASSPTGISEAFF. The variable domain in full, with the rest retrieved from reference TRBV7-9 and TRBJ1-1, is DTGVSQNPRHKITKRGQNVTFRCDPISEHNRLYWYRQTLGQGPEFLTYFQNEAQLEKSRLLSDRFSAERPKGSFSTLEIQRTEQGDSAMYLCASSPTGISEAFFGQGTRLTVV.

Notes on this clonotype: The CDR3 does not close with the conserved phenylalanine or tryptophan, likely indicating a read error. The V gene is TRBV6-1, the J gene TRBJ1-2, with D perhaps matching TRBD1 (5 bases). The CDR3 has 14 residues. V was clipped by 3 bases and J by 6 bases, with 14 bases between them. CDR1 and CDR2 from the germline V gene are MNHNS and SASEGT. The chain's CDR3 is CASSDQGRTHGYTL. The CDR3 DNA reads as TGTGCCAGCAGTGACCAGGGAAGAACACATGGCTACACCTTG.

The V call is TRBV4-3, the J call TRBJ2-7, with 9 nucleotides matching TRBD1. Germline V gene lookup returns CDR1 LGHNA and CDR2 YSLEER. This CDR3 is 17 amino acids long. V trimming: 5 bases; J trimming: 1 base; junction bases outside the gene matches: 12. In DNA form, the CDR3 reads TGCGCCAGCAGCGCAGGGACAGGGCAATTGTCATCCTACGAGCAGTACTTC. Translated, it gives CASSAGTGQLSSYEQYF.

Ten or more counts support this clonotype. The J gene is TRBJ1-2, the V gene TRBV12-3 or TRBV12-4; TRBD1 agrees at 11 bases. The V segment lost 5 bases and the J segment 4 bases; nucleotides outside the gene matches: 9. CDR3 length: 16 residues. The CDR3 nucleotides are TGTGCCAGCAGTACTCATGGGACAGGGGGTTCCTATGGCTACACCTTC. This sequence encodes CASSTHGTGGSYGYTF.

This clonotype occurred a few times. This sequence joins TRBV28 and TRBJ1-2, with D hard to call. V was shortened by 6 bases and J by 8 bases, with 16 bases between the two germline ends. CDR3 length equals 13 residues. CDR1 is MDHEN, CDR2 SYDVKM, per germline. CDR3 loop: CASSPREGRGYTF. The CDR3, as DNA: TGTGCCAGCAGCCCCCGGGAGGGTCGGGGCTACACCTTC.

This clonotype has just a few counts. This chain connects TRBV21-1 to TRBJ2-2. TRBV21-1 is recorded as a pseudogene. The CDR3 is 11 amino acids. CDR3 sequence reads: CARIYTGELFF. CDR3 bases: TGTGCCAGGATATACACCGGGGAGCTGTTTTTT.

This clonotype showed up just a few times. The J gene is TRBJ1-6, the V gene TRBV27; the D is unclear. The ends were cut back, 6 bases at V and 7 bases at J, with 19 bases in the middle. Germline V gene sequence: CDR1 MNHEY, CDR2 SMNVEV (reference sequence). The CDR3 consists of 16 residues. The CDR3 here is CASRSTWGGSNSPLHF. CDR3 in DNA: TGTGCCAGCAGAAGTACGTGGGGAGGAAGCAATTCACCCCTCCACTTT.

In this sample, this clonotype turned up a few times. The V and J genes are TRBV5-6 and TRBJ1-5; D gene ambiguous. The CDR3 contains 14 residues. V shed 4 bases and J shed 3 bases, with 11 bases lying between them. Germline-derived CDR1 and CDR2 are SGHDT and YYEEEE. The CDR3, as DNA: TGTGCCAGCAGCGGAGGACGGTTCAATCAGCCCCAGCATTTT. This encodes CASSGGRFNQPQHF. The full variable domain, completed using reference TRBV5-6 and TRBJ1-5, is DAGVTQSPTHLIKTRGQQVTLRCSPKSGHDTVSWYQQALGQGPQFIFQYYEEEERQRGNFPDRFSGHQFPNYSSELNVNALLLGDSALYLCASSGGRFNQPQHFGDGTRLSIL.

The chain employs TRBV7-9 and TRBJ2-3; tentative D call: TRBD2 (6 bases). V was pared by 3 bases and J by 5 bases, with 18 bases between. The CDR3 contains 16 residues. Germline-derived CDR1 and CDR2 are SEHNR and FQNEAQ (reference sequence). CDR3 bases: TGTGCCAGCAGCTTTTGGCGGGGTGCCCTCGAAGATACGCAGTATTTT. Protein sequence: CASSFWRGALEDTQYF.

This clonotype occurred a few times. The gene calls are TRBV12-3 or TRBV12-4 and TRBJ2-1; 9 nucleotides match TRBD2. This CDR3 has 14 amino acids. V lost 4 bases to trimming and J lost 5 bases; unmatched junction nucleotides: 3. This chain's CDR3 is CASSSRLADNEQFF. In DNA, the CDR3 is TGTGCCAGCAGTTCCCGACTAGCGGACAATGAGCAGTTCTTC.